Following are 15 T cell receptor beta chains from one sample sequenced in a study of cytomegalovirus exposure and HLA in healthy donors. The study ran its PCR with 60 Vbeta and 13 Jbeta primers. Assay: immunoSEQ multiplex PCR; the TCRdb copy retains only in-frame clones and omits some. There are about 180,000 clones in the sample; over 60% occur only once, and around 6% lies in the top ten. Sequencing used PBMCs. The receptors here all came from a man aged 35 to 55 in good health and CMV-seronegative.

This chain uses TRBV7-2 with TRBJ2-7, with D perhaps matching TRBD1 (6 bases). The CDR3 has 15 residues. CDR1 and CDR2 from the germline V gene are SGHTA and FQGNSA. Trimming stripped 5 bases from V and 3 bases from J, with 17 bases between. The CDR3 here is CASSKDSPILYEQYF. The CDR3 nucleotides are TGTGCCAGCAGCAAGGACAGCCCGATACTCTACGAGCAGTACTTC.

The V call is TRBV19, the J call TRBJ2-2; D uncertain. CDR3 size: 14 residues. The germline CDR1 and CDR2 sequences are LNHDA and SQIVND (reference sequence). V dropped 7 bases and J dropped 1 base, with 10 bases sitting between them. Written as DNA, the CDR3 is TGTGCCAGTATAGGAAGAGGGAACACCGGGGAGCTGTTTTTT. Its protein is CASIGRGNTGELFF.

The rearrangement links TRBV5-4 to TRBJ1-2; 9 bases align to TRBD1. V was pared by 0 bases and J by 3 bases, with 6 bases of the junction left unmatched. Germline V CDR1 and CDR2: SGHNT, YYREEE (reference sequence). The CDR3 has 16 amino acids. The CDR3 sequence is CASSLGQGEVDYGYTF. DNA of the CDR3: TGTGCCAGCAGCTTGGGACAGGGGGAGGTTGACTATGGCTACACCTTC.

The V gene is TRBV19, the J gene TRBJ1-3; 8 nucleotides line up with TRBD1. The CDR3 loop spans 16 amino acids. V trimming: 7 bases; J trimming: 0 bases; junction bases outside the gene matches: 8. Germline V CDR1 and CDR2: LNHDA, SQIVND (reference sequence). CDR3 sequence reads: CASNQDRGRSGNTIYF. The CDR3 nucleotides are TGTGCCAGTAATCAAGACAGGGGCCGCTCTGGAAACACCATATATTTT.

This chain links TRBV5-1 with TRBJ2-7; the D gene is possibly TRBD1 (6 bases). The CDR3 contains 15 residues. V lost 4 bases to trimming and J lost 3 bases, with 17 bases between them. CDR1 SGHRS and CDR2 YFSETQ come from the germline V gene. In DNA, the CDR3 is TGCGCCAGCAGCCGTACTGGACAGAGTTACTACGAGCAGTACTTC. Translating it yields CASSRTGQSYYEQYF.

V usage is TRBV10-3 and J usage is TRBJ1-2; TRBD1 is a possible D gene (5 bases). Per germline, CDR1 ENHRY and CDR2 SYGVKD. CDR3 length equals 14 residues. Trimming removed 0 bases from V and 6 bases from J, with 11 bases in between. CDR3 residues: CAISESKTGNGYTF. The CDR3 DNA follows: TGTGCCATCAGTGAGTCGAAAACAGGCAATGGCTACACCTTC.

The chain carries TRBV5-6 and TRBJ1-3, with 9 bases lining up with TRBD1. After removal of 4 bases from V and 4 bases from J, the junction contained 3 bases not matched to a gene. From germline, CDR1 is SGHDT and CDR2 YYEEEE. The CDR3 runs to 14 residues. The CDR3 spells CASSRDRAGNTIYF. DNA for the CDR3: TGTGCCAGCAGCCGGGACAGGGCAGGAAACACCATATATTTT.

V gene TRBV5-1 combines with J gene TRBJ1-1; D gene ambiguous. Germline V gene lookup returns CDR1 SGHRS and CDR2 YFSETQ. V was trimmed by 0 bases and J by 0 bases, leaving 3 bases between them. The CDR3 length is 13 residues. The CDR3: CASSLAVNTEAFF. Written as DNA, the CDR3 is TGCGCCAGCAGCTTGGCGGTGAACACTGAAGCTTTCTTT.

The chain recombines TRBV2 with TRBJ2-5; 8 nucleotides match TRBD1. The V gene's germline CDR1 is SNHLY and CDR2 FYNNEI. The CDR3 has 15 amino acids. Trimming removed 4 bases from V and 4 bases from J; junction bases left unmatched: 8. The CDR3: CASSVRTGSGETQYF. The CDR3 region has the DNA TGTGCCAGCAGTGTACGGACAGGGAGTGGAGAGACCCAGTACTTC.

This clone came up a few times. The V and J genes are TRBV5-4 and TRBJ1-3; perhaps TRBD1 as D (6 bases). The germline V and J ends were trimmed by 4 bases and 0 bases, with 14 bases remaining between them. The CDR3 length is 16 residues. Per germline, CDR1 SGHNT and CDR2 YYREEE (reference sequence). Here the CDR3 reads CASSRRDTSSGNTIYF. In DNA, the CDR3 is TGTGCCAGCAGCCGAAGGGACACATCCTCTGGAAACACCATATATTTT.

The chain joins TRBV7-8 to TRBJ1-4; tentative D call: TRBD1 (6 bases). CDR3 length: 16 amino acids. Germline CDR1 is SGHVS and CDR2 is FQNEAQ. V was cut by 5 bases and J by 7 bases, with 20 bases left in between. CDR3 in DNA: TGTGCCAGCAGCCAAGCACCGGTTACAGGGCCTGAAAAACTGTTTTTT. Translating it yields CASSQAPVTGPEKLFF.

V is TRBV23-1 and J is TRBJ1-5, with D uncertain. Being an ORF, TRBV23-1 has a function that is uncertain. The CDR3 loop spans 16 amino acids. Trimming cost V 0 bases and J 0 bases, with 9 bases left between them. The CDR3 loop reads CASSQSKHLSNQPQHF. CDR3 DNA: TGCGCCAGCAGTCAATCGAAGCACCTTAGCAATCAGCCCCAGCATTTT.

V gene TRBV19 combines with J gene TRBJ2-2, with D possibly TRBD1 on 7 matching bases. Germline assignment: CDR1 LNHDA and CDR2 SQIVND (reference sequence). V gave up 4 bases and J gave up 1 base, with 16 bases separating them. The CDR3 is 17 residues long. CDR3 region: CASSTQGGPLNTGELFF. As DNA, the CDR3 is TGTGCCAGTAGTACCCAGGGGGGCCCCCTGAACACCGGGGAGCTGTTTTTT. The whole variable domain, remainder taken from reference TRBV19 and TRBJ2-2, is DGGITQSPKYLFRKEGQNVTLSCEQNLNHDAMYWYRQDPGQGLRLIYYSQIVNDFQKGDIAEGYSVSREKKESFPLTVTSAQKNPTAFYLCASSTQGGPLNTGELFFGEGSRLTVL.

The chain couples TRBV6-5 to TRBJ1-2, with D tentatively TRBD1 (5 bases). The CDR3 loop spans 12 amino acids. Germline loops: CDR1 MNHEY, CDR2 SVGAGI. V was pared by 7 bases and J by 8 bases, with 14 bases between. CDR3: CASIGATQGYTF. In DNA form, the CDR3 reads TGTGCCAGCATAGGGGCCACGCAGGGCTACACCTTC.

The chain carries TRBV6-1 and TRBJ1-3; a possible D gene is TRBD1 (5 bases). The CDR3 contains 15 residues. CDR1 and CDR2 (germline): MNHNS, SASEGT. Trimming cost V 1 base and J 0 bases, with 7 bases left between them. CDR3 sequence (DNA): TGTGCCAGCAGTGAAGGACAGAACTCTGGAAACACCATATATTTT. It encodes CASSEGQNSGNTIYF.